Presented here are 14 T cell receptor beta chains from one specimen sequenced in a study of T cell responses to AZD1222 COVID-19 vaccine. Sequenced by immunoSEQ multiplex PCR; TCRdb stores in-frame clones only, minus some. The table includes approximately 110,000 clones, approximately 86% detected once. Sequencing used peripheral blood, obtained on day 0 of AZD1222 vaccination. Receptors originate from an adult in good health.

V gene TRBV20-1 combines with J gene TRBJ1-2; a weak D match, TRBD1 (5 bases). The CDR3 runs to 11 residues. V was trimmed by 0 bases and J by 8 bases, leaving 7 bases between them. Germline loops: CDR1 DFQATT, CDR2 SNEGSKA (reference sequence). DNA of the CDR3: TGCAGTGCTAGAGATCAGGGAGGCTACACCTTC. Amino acids: CSARDQGGYTF.

The chain links TRBV19 to TRBJ2-7, with D perhaps TRBD1 (6 bases). V dropped 9 bases and J dropped 3 bases, with 24 bases sitting between them. Germline CDR1 is LNHDA and CDR2 is SQIVND (reference sequence). The CDR3 length is 16 residues. The CDR3 here is CASRHERGTLNYEQYF. The DNA of the CDR3 is TGTGCCAGCCGACACGAAAGGGGGACCTTAAACTACGAGCAGTACTTC.

The rearrangement links TRBV11-2 to TRBJ2-7; D is ambiguous. The germline V gene has CDR1 SGHAT and CDR2 FQNNGV. The CDR3 covers 11 residues. The V gene lost 4 bases and the J gene lost 3 bases, with 4 bases spanning the gap. In DNA form, the CDR3 reads TGTGCCAGCAGCTCCAACTACGAGCAGTACTTC. As protein: CASSSNYEQYF.

J is TRBJ2-1 and V is TRBV20-1, with D uncertain. The germline V gene has CDR1 DFQATT and CDR2 SNEGSKA (reference sequence). V was cut by 5 bases and J by 6 bases, with 5 bases left in between. The CDR3 totals 10 residues. CDR3: CSALGNEQFF. In DNA, the CDR3 is TGCAGTGCTTTGGGCAATGAGCAGTTCTTC.

The rearrangement links TRBV6-2 or TRBV6-3 to TRBJ2-1; TRBD1 or TRBD2 may be the D gene (6 bases each). Germline CDR1 reads MNHEY; CDR2 reads SVGEGT. The V gene lost 6 bases and the J gene lost 8 bases, with 20 bases spanning the gap. This CDR3 region has 15 residues. The CDR3 DNA is TGTGCCAGCAGCCAACAGGGCTCGGGGGCACATGAGCAGTTCTTC. Encoded protein: CASSQQGSGAHEQFF.

In nucleotides, the CDR3 is TGCAGTGCTAGGGTCCCCTATGGCTACACCTTC. Amino acid sequence: CSARVPYGYTF. The chain employs TRBV20-1 and TRBJ1-2; D call uncertain. Germline-derived CDR1 and CDR2 are DFQATT and SNEGSKA (reference sequence). Trimming removed 3 bases from V and 4 bases from J, with 6 bases in between. The CDR3 spans 11 residues.

This rearrangement joins TRBV7-2 to TRBJ2-5; 8 positions agree with TRBD2. This CDR3 spans 16 amino acids. The V gene end was trimmed by 5 bases and the J gene end by 0 bases; junction bases not matched to a gene: 8. From germline, CDR1 is SGHTA and CDR2 FQGNSA. As DNA, the CDR3 is TGTGCCAGCAGCCGGTCGGGGGGGATGTACCAAGAGACCCAGTACTTC. Translated: CASSRSGGMYQETQYF.

This clone was observed a handful of times. The V call is TRBV18, the J call TRBJ1-1; 7 bases are shared with TRBD1. The length of the CDR3 is 13 residues. The V gene end was trimmed by 3 bases and the J gene end by 6 bases; junction bases not matched to a gene: 4. The germline V gene encodes CDR1 KGHSH and CDR2 LQKENI. CDR3 sequence reads: CASSPQGGAEAFF. Here the CDR3 DNA reads TGTGCCAGCTCACCCCAGGGGGGGGCTGAAGCTTTCTTT.

In its sample, this clone was seen once. The chain has TRBV10-2 and TRBJ2-2; the match to TRBD1 covers 9 bases. The V segment lost 2 bases and the J segment 8 bases; nucleotides outside the gene matches: 6. The CDR3 has 15 amino acids. Germline loops: CDR1 WSHSY, CDR2 SAAADI. CDR3 nucleotide sequence: TGCGCCAGCAGTGAGCTACAGGGGGCCGGAGGGGAGCTGTTTTTT. Protein product: CASSELQGAGGELFF.

The gene calls are TRBV27 and TRBJ2-1; D is possibly TRBD2 (6 bases). The CDR3 is 12 residues long. Trimming removed 3 bases at V and 6 bases at J, with 6 bases between. The germline CDR1 and CDR2 sequences are MNHEY and SMNVEV (reference sequence). The CDR3, as DNA: TGTGCCAGCAGTTTCGGGGGCAATGAGCAGTTCTTC. It codes for CASSFGGNEQFF.

The chain carries TRBV3-1 (or the pseudogene TRBV3-2) and TRBJ2-1; 8 bases match TRBD2. CDR3 size: 15 residues. In germline, CDR1 is LGHDT, CDR2 YNNKEL (reference sequence). V was pared by 5 bases and J by 8 bases, with 11 bases of the junction left unmatched. The CDR3 protein is CASSILGGAGDEQFF. The CDR3 DNA is TGTGCCAGCAGCATCCTCGGGGGGGCAGGCGATGAGCAGTTCTTC.

V gene TRBV5-4 combines with J gene TRBJ2-2; TRBD1 agrees at 8 bases. V lost 3 bases to trimming and J lost 9 bases; unmatched junction nucleotides: 7. Germline V gene lookup returns CDR1 SGHNT and CDR2 YYREEE (reference sequence). This CDR3 is built from 14 residues. CDR3 DNA sequence: TGTGCCAGCAGCTCCGGACAGGGCGTGCGGGAGCTGTTTTTT. Translation: CASSSGQGVRELFF.

The chain has TRBV3-1 (or the pseudogene TRBV3-2) and TRBJ1-2; a possible D gene is TRBD1 (6 bases). In germline, CDR1 is LGHDT, CDR2 YNNKEL (reference sequence). Trimming left V 1 base short and J 4 bases short, with 10 bases between. The CDR3 covers 14 residues. The DNA of the CDR3 is TGTGCCAGCAGCCAAGTGGACAGCCTCTATGGCTACACCTTC. This sequence encodes CASSQVDSLYGYTF.

This chain joins TRBV10-3 and TRBJ2-4; D assignment may be TRBD1 or TRBD2 (5 bases each). CDR3 size: 16 residues. V was clipped by 2 bases and J by 6 bases, with 17 bases between them. Germline V lookup: CDR1 ENHRY, CDR2 SYGVKD. CDR3 in DNA: TGTGCCATCAGTGAGGACAGCCCTAGCCAGGCAAACATTCAGTACTTC. Encoded protein: CAISEDSPSQANIQYF.